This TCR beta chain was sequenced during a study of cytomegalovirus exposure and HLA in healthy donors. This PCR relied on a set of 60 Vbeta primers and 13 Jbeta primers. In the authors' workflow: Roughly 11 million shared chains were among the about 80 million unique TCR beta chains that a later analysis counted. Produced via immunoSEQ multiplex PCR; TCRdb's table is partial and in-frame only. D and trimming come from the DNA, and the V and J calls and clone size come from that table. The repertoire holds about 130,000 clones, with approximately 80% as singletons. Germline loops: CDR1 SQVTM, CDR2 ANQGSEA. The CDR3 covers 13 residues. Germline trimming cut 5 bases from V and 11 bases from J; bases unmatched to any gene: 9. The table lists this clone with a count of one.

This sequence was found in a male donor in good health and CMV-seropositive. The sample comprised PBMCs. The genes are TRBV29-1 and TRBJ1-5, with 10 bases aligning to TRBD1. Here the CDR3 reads CSVMVGGQGSQHF. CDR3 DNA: TGCAGCGTTATGGTAGGGGGACAGGGGTCCCAGCATTTT. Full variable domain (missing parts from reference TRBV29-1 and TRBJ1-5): SAVISQKPSRDICQRGTSLTIQCQVDSQVTMMFWYRQQPGQSLTLIATANQGSEATYESGFVIDKFPISRPNLTFSTLTVSNMSPEDSSIYLCSVMVGGQGSQHFGDGTRLSIL.